The sequence of this T cell receptor beta chain was determined in a study of T cells in Graves' hyperthyroidism and ophthalmopathy. Looked up from germline, CDR1 is MDHEN and CDR2 is SYDVKM. The CDR3 is 16 residues long. V was clipped by 3 bases and J by 8 bases; unmatched bases: 5. Amplified TCR beta CDR3 regions derived from RNA transcripts. Primed by the HTBI set, a first-round RT-PCR was run on the TCR CDR3. TCRdb fed the multiplex PCR reads into MiXCR, producing one record per CDR3 protein. The sample includes a few hundred thousand distinct CDR3 sequences, less than 20% of them seen just once. On the basis of clinical symptoms, serum thyroxine and TRAb, thyroid ultrasound and orbital computed tomography, diagnoses were made.

This sequence was found in a man aged 50-60 years with Graves' ophthalmopathy. This chain uses TRBV28 with TRBJ2-1, with 15 bases fitting TRBD2. Sequences were obtained from blood. CDR3 sequence reads: CASSFGLAGGGDEQFF. The CDR3 nucleotides read TGTGCCAGCAGTTTCGGACTAGCGGGAGGGGGCGATGAGCAGTTCTTC.